What follows is one T cell receptor beta chain and its context. What it binds is not known. Pools of viral peptides were used by the ViraFEST assay to expand antigen-specific CD4+ T cells ahead of sequencing. A roughly ten-day culture period preceded the isolation of CD4+ T cells. Participants got two doses of BNT162b2 or mRNA-1273 vaccine. This record comes from a study of vaccination effects on CD4 cells after COVID-19. Study-level background: The post-vaccine samples were taken, at the median, 72 days after the second dose.

Sequenced by immunoSEQ multiplex PCR; TCRdb stores in-frame clones only, minus some. The sample includes some 30,000 clones, around 67% of them seen just once. Study-wide results and limits: Marked clonal contraction of infection- and vaccine-induced clones was seen late after vaccination.

This CDR3 has 13 residues. V gave up 3 bases and J gave up 5 bases, with 11 bases separating them. Germline CDR1 and CDR2: SGHNT and YYREEE (reference sequence). The origin of this receptor is a human donor who received a COVID-19 vaccine. The starting material was CD4+ T cells from PBMCs cultured with HCoV-229E spike peptides, obtained after COVID-19 vaccination. V and J are TRBV5-4 and TRBJ2-5; D ambiguous. The CDR3 spells CASSSTLTETQYF. The CDR3 DNA follows: TGTGCCAGCAGCTCCACTCTCACGGAGACCCAGTACTTC.